This TCR beta chain is from a study of Ad26.COV2.S vaccination and SARS-CoV-2 variants. The germline V gene has CDR1 MNHEY and CDR2 SVGEGT. The CDR3 is 15 residues long. Between the trimmed V and J ends, which lost 5 bases and 10 bases, there was a span of 23 bases. This table comes from immunoSEQ multiplex PCR, and its TCRdb copy is limited to in-frame clones, with some not included. The sample carries roughly 150,000 clones, 70% to 90% recorded once. The rearrangement links TRBV6-2 or TRBV6-3 to TRBJ1-1; no definite D call. The sequencing here drew on peripheral blood, taken after recovery from COVID-19. This sequence originates from a human donor who had recovered from COVID-19. The CDR3 DNA is TGTGCCAGCAGTCAAGACCCTCAGGCTGGGCGAGGAGCTTTCTTT. Its translation is CASSQDPQAGRGAFF.